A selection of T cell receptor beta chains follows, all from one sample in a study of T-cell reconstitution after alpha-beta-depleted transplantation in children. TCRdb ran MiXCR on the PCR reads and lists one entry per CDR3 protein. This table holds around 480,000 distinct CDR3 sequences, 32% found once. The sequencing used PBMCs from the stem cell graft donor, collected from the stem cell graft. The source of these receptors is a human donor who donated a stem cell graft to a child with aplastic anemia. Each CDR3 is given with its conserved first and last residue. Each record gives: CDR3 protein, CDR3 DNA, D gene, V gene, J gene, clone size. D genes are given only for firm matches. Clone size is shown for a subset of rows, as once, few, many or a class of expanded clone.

CDR3aa: CASSLRVMGLGEQFF
CDR3nt: TGTGCCAGCAGCTTACGTGTGATGGGGTTGGGCGAGCAGTTCTTC
d_gene: -
v_gene: TRBV7-2
j_gene: TRBJ2-1
abundance: -

CDR3aa: CASSQDKPGTGAWMNTEAFF
CDR3nt: TGCGCCAGCAGCCAAGATAAGCCCGGGACAGGGGCGTGGATGAACACTGAAGCTTTCTTT
d_gene: TRBD1
v_gene: TRBV4-3
j_gene: TRBJ1-1
abundance: -

CDR3aa: CASSPRGNNEQFF
CDR3nt: TGTGCCAGCAGCCCAAGGGGTAACAATGAGCAGTTCTTC
d_gene: -
v_gene: TRBV7-9
j_gene: TRBJ2-1
abundance: -

CDR3aa: CASSLGNLAGGTDTQYF
CDR3nt: TGCGCCAGCAGCTTGGGGAATCTAGCGGGAGGCACAGATACGCAGTATTTT
d_gene: TRBD2
v_gene: TRBV5-1
j_gene: TRBJ2-3
abundance: -

CDR3aa: CASSLSGTGSPGYTF
CDR3nt: TGTGCCAGCAGCTTATCCGGGACAGGGTCTCCTGGCTACACCTTC
d_gene: TRBD1
v_gene: TRBV7-2
j_gene: TRBJ1-2
abundance: few

CDR3aa: CAGIATSGGPGGEQFF
CDR3nt: TGTGCCGGCATCGCGACTAGCGGGGGCCCCGGAGGTGAGCAGTTCTTC
d_gene: TRBD2
v_gene: TRBV6-2/TRBV6-3
j_gene: TRBJ2-1
abundance: once

CDR3aa: CASSPSGPYNEQFF
CDR3nt: TGTGCCAGCAGCCCTAGCGGTCCCTACAATGAGCAGTTCTTC
d_gene: TRBD2
v_gene: TRBV12-3/TRBV12-4
j_gene: TRBJ2-1
abundance: -

CDR3aa: CASSQRGLGTGELFF
CDR3nt: TGCGCCAGCAGCCAGCGGGGCCTGGGCACCGGGGAGCTGTTTTTT
d_gene: TRBD2
v_gene: TRBV5-1
j_gene: TRBJ2-2
abundance: -

CDR3aa: CSVEGAGRETQYF
CDR3nt: TGCAGCGTTGAAGGGGCGGGAAGAGAGACCCAGTACTTC
d_gene: -
v_gene: TRBV29-1
j_gene: TRBJ2-5
abundance: -

CDR3aa: CASSQGGQGNNYGYTF
CDR3nt: TGCGCCAGCAGCCAAGGGGGCCAGGGCAACAACTATGGCTACACCTTC
d_gene: -
v_gene: TRBV4-3
j_gene: TRBJ1-2
abundance: few

CDR3aa: CASSVTYTEAFF
CDR3nt: TGTGCCAGTAGTGTTACTTACACTGAAGCTTTCTTT
d_gene: -
v_gene: TRBV19
j_gene: TRBJ1-1
abundance: -

CDR3aa: CSARGVQGDTQYF
CDR3nt: TGCAGTGCTAGAGGGGTGCAGGGGGATACGCAGTATTTT
d_gene: -
v_gene: TRBV20-1
j_gene: TRBJ2-3
abundance: few

CDR3aa: CSVEDPVGNYGYTF
CDR3nt: TGCAGCGTTGAAGATCCAGTCGGCAACTATGGCTACACCTTC
d_gene: -
v_gene: TRBV29-1
j_gene: TRBJ1-2
abundance: -

CDR3aa: CASSPISGTGFGSPLHF
CDR3nt: TGCGCCAGCAGCCCGATCTCCGGGACAGGATTCGGTTCACCCCTCCACTTT
d_gene: TRBD1
v_gene: TRBV5-1
j_gene: TRBJ1-6
abundance: -